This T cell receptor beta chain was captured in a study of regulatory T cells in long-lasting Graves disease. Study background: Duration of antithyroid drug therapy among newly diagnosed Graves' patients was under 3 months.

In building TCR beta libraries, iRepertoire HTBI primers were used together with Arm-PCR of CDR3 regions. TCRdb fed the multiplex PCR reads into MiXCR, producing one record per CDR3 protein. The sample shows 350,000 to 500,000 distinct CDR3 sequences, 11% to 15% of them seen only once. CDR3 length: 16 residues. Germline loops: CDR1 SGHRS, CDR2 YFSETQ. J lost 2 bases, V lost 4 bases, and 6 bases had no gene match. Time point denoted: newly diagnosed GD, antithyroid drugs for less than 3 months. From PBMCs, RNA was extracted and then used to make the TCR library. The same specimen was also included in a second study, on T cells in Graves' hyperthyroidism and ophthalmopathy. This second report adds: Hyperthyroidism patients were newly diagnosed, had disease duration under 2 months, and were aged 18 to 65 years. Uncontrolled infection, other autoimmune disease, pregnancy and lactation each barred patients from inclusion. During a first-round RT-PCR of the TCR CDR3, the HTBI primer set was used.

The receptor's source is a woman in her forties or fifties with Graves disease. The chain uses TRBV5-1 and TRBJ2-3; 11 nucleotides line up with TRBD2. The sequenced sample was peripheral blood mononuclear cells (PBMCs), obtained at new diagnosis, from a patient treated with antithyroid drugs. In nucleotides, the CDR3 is TGCGCCAGCAGCCCGGGGACTAGCGGATACACAGATACGCAGTATTTT. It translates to CASSPGTSGYTDTQYF.